This T cell receptor (beta chain) was captured in a study of shared clonotypes between healthy human individuals. This clone appeared once. The germline gives CDR1 SGHDT, CDR2 YYEEEE. V was shortened by 5 bases and J by 8 bases, with 19 bases between the two germline ends. This CDR3 has 15 amino acids. Clones were read by immunoSEQ multiplex PCR, and TCRdb kept only the in-frame ones, dropping some. The table has roughly 2,300,000 clones, 80% to 95% seen once; the top ten hold about 0.36%. The receptor's source is a man younger than 30 in good health. Some clones in this sample may be carry-over from other donors' samples. Specimen: naive CD4+ T cells from PBMCs. Subset specified: CD45RA+ positively selected. The chain links TRBV5-6 to TRBJ1-4; no definite D call. The CDR3 reads CASSLSGGRREKLFF. CDR3 nucleotides: TGTGCCAGCAGTTTAAGCGGAGGTCGTAGGGAAAAACTGTTTTTT.